This T cell receptor beta chain was captured by sequencing in a study of blood T cells in healthy people across ages. As to this clonotype: Its antigen is undetermined.

The use of a sample-barcoded 5' primer and a J-beta primer mix characterized a second PCR of roughly 6 to 11 cycles. TCRdb reprocessed the 5' RACE reads with MiXCR, giving one entry per CDR3 protein. This table holds 1.5 million to 1.8 million distinct CDR3 sequences, roughly 43% found once. Regarding the study as a whole: Diversity figures derived from one million T cells were judged to underestimate the true value.

The CDR3 consists of 15 residues. Trimming stripped 5 bases from V and 5 bases from J, with 15 bases between. Germline CDR1 reads SGHTA; CDR2 reads FQGNSA. Sequencing was done on a sample of blood. This clonotype originated in a woman younger than 30 in good health. The V call is TRBV7-2, the J call TRBJ2-2; D is tentatively TRBD1 or TRBD2 (5 bases each). The DNA of the CDR3 is TGTGCCAGCAGCCTTGCTCGGGGCGATACCGGGGAGCTGTTTTTT. Its translation is CASSLARGDTGELFF.